A selection of T cell receptor beta chains follows, all from one sample in a study of cytomegalovirus exposure and HLA in healthy donors. Profiled with immunoSEQ multiplex PCR; TCRdb holds only in-frame clones, not every one. The sample has more than 35,000 clones, 85% to 95% seen once. Sequencing was done on a sample of PBMCs. The receptors were gathered from a man aged 18 to 30 in good health and CMV-seronegative. The CDR3 runs from the conserved cysteine through the conserved F or W. The D gene is left open where the match is weak. Rows may omit the clone size; those that give it use once, few, many or a size class.

TRBV9	TRBJ2-2	NA	16	TRBD2	TGTGCCAGCAGCGCCGGACTAGCCTCCAACACCGGGGAGCTGTTTTTT	CASSAGLASNTGELFF
TRBV28	TRBJ2-6	NA	19	TRBD1	TGTGCCAGCAGTTTCCCAGTAGGACAGGGGCCCTCTGGGGCCAACGTCCTGACTTTC	CASSFPVGQGPSGANVLTF
TRBV2	TRBJ2-5	NA	17	TRBD2	TGTGCCACCCGTTCCTATACTAGCGGGGCAGGCGGGGAGACCCAGTACTTC	CATRSYTSGAGGETQYF
TRBV6-1	TRBJ2-5	few	14	NA	TGTGCCAGCATTCTGAAGGAAGGAGGAGAGACCCAGTACTTC	CASILKEGGETQYF
TRBV6-5	TRBJ2-5	NA	13	TRBD1	TGTGCCAGCAGCTGGGGACAGCAAGAGACCCAGTACTTC	CASSWGQQETQYF
TRBV19	TRBJ2-3	NA	16	NA	TGTGCCAGTAGTATCCTTGCTCCTGAATCGGGAGATACGCAGTATTTT	CASSILAPESGDTQYF
TRBV29-1	TRBJ2-1	NA	15	TRBD2	TGCAGCGTTGTCCCACTTAGCGGGGCCTACAATGAGCAGTTCTTC	CSVVPLSGAYNEQFF
TRBV2	TRBJ1-1	NA	12	NA	TGTGCCAGCAGTGTCGGGAACACTGAAGCTTTCTTT	CASSVGNTEAFF
TRBV15	TRBJ2-1	NA	13	NA	TGTGCCACCAGCGGCCTGGAGTACAATGAGCAGTTCTTC	CATSGLEYNEQFF
TRBV6-1	TRBJ2-7	NA	16	TRBD1	TGTGCCAGCAGTGAAGTCTACAGGGGAATCTCCTACGAGCAGTACTTC	CASSEVYRGISYEQYF
TRBV28	TRBJ2-7	NA	11	NA	TGTGCCAGCAAACAGTATGACGAGCAGTACTTC	CASKQYDEQYF
TRBV30	TRBJ2-3	NA	13	TRBD2	TGTGCCTGGAGACTAGCGGCGACAGATACGCAGTATTTT	CAWRLAATDTQYF
TRBV6-1	TRBJ1-5	NA	13	NA	TGTGCCAGCAGTGTTTACAGGGATCAGCCCCAGCATTTT	CASSVYRDQPQHF
TRBV30	TRBJ2-7	NA	15	TRBD2	TGTGCCTGGAGCGGAGGACTAGCGGCATCCTACGAGCAGTACTTC	CAWSGGLAASYEQYF
TRBV18	TRBJ1-4	NA	14	TRBD1	TGTGCCAGCTCACCTAACAGGGGTCAAGAAAAACTGTTTTTT	CASSPNRGQEKLFF
TRBV29-1	TRBJ2-7	NA	12	NA	TGCAGCGTTGTGTCCAGCTCCTACGAGCAGTACTTC	CSVVSSSYEQYF
TRBV6-4	TRBJ1-2	NA	15	TRBD1	TGTGCCAGCAGACGGGACAGGGGGCGCCTGGAGGGCTACACCTTC	CASRRDRGRLEGYTF
TRBV6-1	TRBJ1-6	NA	13	NA	TGTGCCAGCAGTCCCTGGGGGGGATCACCCCTCCACTTT	CASSPWGGSPLHF
TRBV6-6	TRBJ1-4	NA	15	TRBD1	TGTGCCAGCAGGGGACAGTTTGCAACTAATGAAAAACTGTTTTTT	CASRGQFATNEKLFF
TRBV5-1	TRBJ2-1	NA	13	NA	TGCGCCAGCACCGGGAGAAGCTACAATGAGCAGTTCTTC	CASTGRSYNEQFF
TRBV13	TRBJ2-1	NA	16	NA	TGTGCCAGCAGCCTTACCCGGGGACTCCGAGTGGGGGAGCAGTTCTTC	CASSLTRGLRVGEQFF
TRBV30	TRBJ2-1	NA	16	TRBD2	TGTGCCTGGAGCAGAGGACTAGCGGGGGGGCGTGAGGAGCAGTTCTTC	CAWSRGLAGGREEQFF
TRBV4-1	TRBJ2-1	NA	15	NA	TGCGCCAGCAGCCAAGATCCCCAGGCCTACAATGAGCAGTTCTTC	CASSQDPQAYNEQFF
TRBV5-4	TRBJ1-5	NA	14	NA	TGTGCCAGCAGCCTACAGGGAAACAATCAGCCCCAGCATTTT	CASSLQGNNQPQHF
TRBV21-1	TRBJ1-1	NA	16	NA	TGTGCCAGCAGCAAAGCTAGGGTTGTCGACAGCACTGAAGCTTTCTTT	CASSKARVVDSTEAFF
TRBV2	TRBJ2-1	NA	14	TRBD2	TGTGCCAGCGAAACTAGCGGGGGGGCCAATGAGCAGTTCTTC	CASETSGGANEQFF
TRBV28	TRBJ2-5	NA	16	TRBD2	TGTGCCACCCAAGGGATTAGCGGGGGGCTCCAAGAGACCCAGTACTTC	CATQGISGGLQETQYF
TRBV7-6	TRBJ1-1	NA	15	NA	TGTGCCAGCAGCCTAATGACAGACCGAAACACTGAAGCTTTCTTT	CASSLMTDRNTEAFF
TRBV30	TRBJ1-4	NA	15	NA	TGTGCCTGGAGTGTCTCGGGGAGAATAGGGGAAAAACTGTTTTTT	CAWSVSGRIGEKLFF
TRBV15	TRBJ1-1	once	16	TRBD1	TGTGCCACCAGCAGGACCGGGACAGGGAGCCCCCCCGAAGCTTTCTTT	CATSRTGTGSPPEAFF
TRBV28	TRBJ2-2	NA	16	NA	TGTGCCAGCAGAACCTACAGATCTTCGAACACCGGGGAGCTGTTTTTT	CASRTYRSSNTGELFF
TRBV11-3	TRBJ2-5	NA	13	TRBD2	TGTGCCAGCAGTGGACGGGGGGGCGAGACCCAGTACTTC	CASSGRGGETQYF
TRBV9	TRBJ2-1	NA	14	NA	TGTGCCAGCAGCGTCGCGTCTTCCTACAATGAGCAGTTCTTC	CASSVASSYNEQFF
TRBV30	TRBJ2-3	once	12	NA	TGTGCCTGGAGTCCCTTGACAGATACGCAGTATTTT	CAWSPLTDTQYF
TRBV9	TRBJ2-2	NA	15	NA	TGTGCCAGCAGCGCCCTGCCACCGGGCACCGGGGAGCTGTTTTTT	CASSALPPGTGELFF
TRBV28	TRBJ2-1	once	14	TRBD2	TGTGCCAGCAAGAGCGGGAGTCTAAACAATGAGCAGTTCTTC	CASKSGSLNNEQFF
TRBV9	TRBJ2-2	NA	18	TRBD2	TGTGCCAGCAGCGTAGAAGATAGCGGGGGGCCGAACACCGGGGAGCTGTTTTTT	CASSVEDSGGPNTGELFF
TRBV6-1	TRBJ1-5	NA	12	NA	TGTGCCAGCAGTGAAGCCGGGTCAGCCCAGCATTTT	CASSEAGSAQHF
TRBV2	TRBJ2-5	NA	13	NA	TGTGCCAGCAGTCTAAAACGGGGGGAGACCCAGTACTTC	CASSLKRGETQYF
TRBV28	TRBJ1-1	NA	13	TRBD1	TGTGCCAGCAGAGGACAGGGCTTTACTGAAGCTTTCTTT	CASRGQGFTEAFF
TRBV6-4	TRBJ2-5	NA	19	NA	TGTGCCAGCAGTGACTCCCCGGTTTTATTCTATATCGGAGAGGAGACCCAGTACTTC	CASSDSPVLFYIGEETQYF
TRBV5-1	TRBJ2-2	NA	14	TRBD1	TGCGCCAGCAGCAGAACAGGGGGAGCCGGGGAGCTGTTTTTT	CASSRTGGAGELFF
TRBV6-1	TRBJ2-2	NA	13	NA	TGTGCCACCGGACTACCGAACACCGGGGAGCTGTTTTTT	CATGLPNTGELFF